The next 9 T cell receptor beta chains were all read from a single sample in a study of blood T cells in healthy people across ages (dated by TCRdb to the mid-2010s). Receptor libraries were prepared by 5' RACE. This sample was sequenced with an Illumina HiSeq 2500. A second PCR of about 6 to 11 cycles was performed with a sample-barcoded 5' primer and a J-beta primer mix. TCRdb applied fastp at Q25 and MiXCR to the public reads, then kept only in-frame beta chains. Records with the same CDR3 protein are collapsed into one entry carrying the most frequent genes and DNA. For this sample the table gives 1.5 million or so distinct CDR3 sequences, of which about 45% were detected only once. The leading ten clones occupy under 5% of the sample. Input material: blood. Every receptor here comes from a woman younger than 35 in good health.

This clonotype came up a few times. The chain joins TRBV3-1 to TRBJ2-4; possible D gene TRBD1, 6 bases. CDR3 length equals 18 residues. Trimming left V 4 bases short and J 0 bases short, with 19 bases between. The germline gives CDR1 LGHDT, CDR2 YNNKEL (reference sequence). This CDR3 reads CASSPSPRTELAKNIQYF. The CDR3 region has the DNA TGTGCCAGCAGCCCCAGCCCCAGGACAGAGCTAGCCAAAAACATTCAGTACTTC. The full variable domain, completed using reference TRBV3-1 and TRBJ2-4, is DTAVSQTPKYLVTQMGNDKSIKCEQNLGHDTMYWYKQDSKKFLKIMFSYNNKELIINETVPNRFSPKSPDKAHLNLHINSLELGDSAVYFCASSPSPRTELAKNIQYFGAGTRLSVL.

This clonotype was seen more than once but under ten times. V and J are TRBV11-2 and TRBJ2-7; D not resolved. This CDR3 comprises 12 residues. V lost 2 bases and J 5 bases, leaving 7 bases between the germline ends. CDR1 SGHAT and CDR2 FQNNGV come from the germline V gene. The CDR3, as DNA: TGTGCCAGCAGCTTAATCTCGGACGAGCAGTACTTC. Its translation: CASSLISDEQYF.

This clonotype turned up a few times. This chain uses TRBV29-1 with TRBJ2-5; 13 bases align to TRBD2. The CDR3 covers 19 residues. After removal of 0 bases from V and 11 bases from J, the junction contained 21 bases not matched to a gene. The germline gives CDR1 SQVTM, CDR2 ANQGSEA. The CDR3 DNA reads TGCAGCGTTGAAGATCTCCTAACTAGCGGGAGGGTTCACTACAATGAGCAGTACTTC. Encoded protein: CSVEDLLTSGRVHYNEQYF.

This clonotype was seen a few times. DNA of the CDR3: TGTGCCAGCAGCCAAGCCTTTCGGTCTACTAGCTATCCCCCCGGGGAGCTGTTTTTT. Translated, it gives CASSQAFRSTSYPPGELFF. This sequence joins TRBV3-1 and TRBJ2-2; D might be TRBD2 (6 bases). The CDR3 covers 19 residues. Per the germline V gene, CDR1 is LGHDT and CDR2 is YNNKEL (reference sequence). Trimming left V 1 base short and J 6 bases short, with 24 bases between.

The V call is TRBV2, the J call TRBJ1-1, with D perhaps TRBD1 (5 bases). This CDR3 region has 11 residues. Germline V lookup: CDR1 SNHLY, CDR2 FYNNEI. V was shortened by 9 bases and J by 6 bases, with 11 bases between the two germline ends. CDR3 coding DNA: TGTGCCAGTCTGGTGGGGGCTGAAGCTTTCTTT. Translated: CASLVGAEAFF. The full variable domain, its missing parts supplied by reference TRBV2 and TRBJ1-1, is EPEVTQTPSHQVTQMGQEVILRCVPISNHLYFYWYRQILGQKVEFLVSFYNNEISEKSEIFDDQFSVERPDGSNFTLKIRSTKLEDSAMYFCASLVGAEAFFGQGTRLTVV.

This clonotype appeared a few times. A junction boundary mismatches the germline segment, possibly from a read error. The chain joins TRBV28 to TRBJ2-1; 11 nucleotides line up with TRBD2. The CDR3 extends over 14 amino acids. Germline loops: CDR1 MDHEN, CDR2 SYDVKM. For the CDR3, the DNA is TGTGCCAGTGGGACTAGCGGCTCCTATAATGAGCAGTTCTTC. This encodes CASGTSGSYNEQFF.

With regard to this clonotype: A read error may account for a junction end that differs from germline. The chain joins TRBV6-2 or TRBV6-3 to TRBJ2-5, with 7 nucleotides matching TRBD2. This CDR3 contains 17 residues. Germline V gives CDR1 MNHEY, CDR2 SVGEGT. The DNA of the CDR3 is TGTGCCAGCAGTTACCGTGGTCGCGGGGGTAACCAGGAGACCCAGTACTTC. It encodes CASSYRGRGGNQETQYF.

This chain connects TRBV9 to TRBJ2-1; possible D gene TRBD1, 6 bases. Germline values: CDR1 SGDLS, CDR2 YYNGEE. This CDR3 has 16 amino acids. V lost 0 bases, J lost 4 bases, and 14 bases lay in between. CDR3 nucleotides: TGTGCCAGCAGCGTAGAGGGCAGGGGTGGGTACAATGAGCAGTTCTTC. Translating it yields CASSVEGRGGYNEQFF.

The V and J genes are TRBV12-5 and TRBJ1-5; 7 positions agree with TRBD1. The CDR3 is 17 residues long. Germline V gene sequence: CDR1 LGHNT, CDR2 FRNRAP. Losses at the gene ends were 0 bases for V and 2 bases for J; bases not matched to a gene: 7. This CDR3 is CASGLVLDRDGNQPQHF. CDR3 in DNA: TGTGCTAGTGGTTTGGTATTAGACAGGGACGGCAATCAGCCCCAGCATTTT.